The source of this T cell receptor (beta chain) is a study of blood T cells in healthy people across ages. Each donor was a healthy Caucasian individual from Russia, aged about 6 to 95. Next came a second PCR, run for about 6 to 11 cycles, which used a sample-barcoded 5' primer along with a J-beta primer mix. TCRdb fed the 5' RACE reads into MiXCR, producing one record per CDR3 protein. The profile covers 600,000 to 1,000,000 distinct CDR3 sequences, with roughly 50% appearing a single time and around 22% taken by the ten largest. Only a few counts were recorded for this clonotype. The receptor was derived from a man aged 25-45 years in good health. Material for sequencing was blood.

In DNA form, the CDR3 reads TGTGCCAGCAGCTTGTTAGTGACTTACCTTGGGGAGACCCAGTACTTC. It codes for CASSLLVTYLGETQYF. The chain recombines TRBV7-9 with TRBJ2-5, with no clear D. This CDR3 spans 16 amino acids. CDR1 is SEHNR and CDR2 is FQNEAQ in the germline V gene (reference sequence). V was clipped by 3 bases and J by 5 bases, with 19 bases between them.